The source of this T cell receptor (beta chain) is a study of cytomegalovirus exposure and HLA in healthy donors. Whole-study context: Earlier work reported 90 million to 120 million unique TCR beta sequences from about 170 million T cells. Study-level findings and limits: A later analysis associated about 18,000 TCR beta sequences with HLA alleles at a 0.05 false discovery rate. A later analysis showed HLA-associated TCR beta chains outstripping equally common others in clonal expansion.

PCR used 60 Vbeta primers and 13 Jbeta primers. Produced via immunoSEQ multiplex PCR; TCRdb's table is partial and in-frame only. The table lists 150,000 to 200,000 clones. As for this clone: Its specificity is not known.

These donors counted as nominally healthy when sampled, but unrecorded immune exposures were likely. Sequencing was carried out using PBMCs. This receptor was obtained from a man aged 25 to 40 in good health and CMV-seronegative.

CDR3 in amino acids: CASGLVLGGRGEQYF. The CDR3 DNA reads TGTGCTAGTGGTTTGGTACTCGGCGGGAGGGGTGAGCAGTACTTC. The V call is TRBV12-5, the J call TRBJ2-5; 9 bases map to TRBD2. V trimming: 0 bases; J trimming: 11 bases; junction bases outside the gene matches: 10. This CDR3 is built from 15 residues. CDR1 and CDR2 (germline): LGHNT, FRNRAP.